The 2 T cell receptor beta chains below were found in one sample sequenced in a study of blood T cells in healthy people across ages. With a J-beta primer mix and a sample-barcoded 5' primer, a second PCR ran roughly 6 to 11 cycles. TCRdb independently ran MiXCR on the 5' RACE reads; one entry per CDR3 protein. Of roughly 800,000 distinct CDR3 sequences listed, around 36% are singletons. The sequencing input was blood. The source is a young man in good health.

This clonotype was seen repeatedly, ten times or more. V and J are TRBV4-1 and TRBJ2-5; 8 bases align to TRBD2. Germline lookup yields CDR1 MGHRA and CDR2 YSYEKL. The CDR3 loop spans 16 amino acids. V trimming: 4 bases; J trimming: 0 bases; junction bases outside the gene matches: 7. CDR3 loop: CASSPSGGDNQETQYF. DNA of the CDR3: TGCGCCAGCAGCCCGAGCGGGGGTGATAACCAAGAGACCCAGTACTTC.

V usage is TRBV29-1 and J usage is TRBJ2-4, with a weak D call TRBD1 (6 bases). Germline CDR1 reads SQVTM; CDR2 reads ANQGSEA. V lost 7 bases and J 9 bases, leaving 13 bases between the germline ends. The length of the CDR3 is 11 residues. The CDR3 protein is CSGKGESIQYF. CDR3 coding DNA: TGCAGCGGGAAGGGGGAGTCCATTCAGTACTTC.